This entry features one T cell receptor beta chain sequence. Its antigen is not identified. Attachment of unique molecular identifiers to individual cDNA molecules was performed. One entry per CDR3 protein results from TCRdb running MiXCR on the 5' RACE reads. This repertoire shows some 71,000 distinct CDR3 sequences, 10% to 12% found once; its top ten account for roughly 6%. CDR3 length: 15 residues. V was clipped by 0 bases and J by 3 bases; unmatched bases: 5. Germline V CDR1 and CDR2: SGHRS, YFSETQ. This specimen comes from a study of early T cells in non-severe SARS-CoV-2 infection. Turning to the study itself: Sequencing was performed on bulk RNA from unsorted whole blood, leaving chains unpaired.

Overall study findings and caveats: The VDJdb matching leaned toward anti-spike CD8 responses and overlooked private and CD4 specificities.

The V and J genes are TRBV5-1 and TRBJ2-7, with TRBD2 matching 8 bases. The input for sequencing was whole blood, taken at baseline. The receptor's source is an adult who was a healthcare worker with PCR-confirmed SARS-CoV-2 infection or an uninfected control (not recorded which). CDR3: CASSLEASGFYEQYF. The DNA of the CDR3 is TGCGCCAGCAGCTTGGAGGCTAGCGGGTTCTACGAGCAGTACTTC.